One sample yielded the 27 T cell receptor beta chains listed below, sequenced in a study of blood T cell repertoires in COVID-19. Only in-frame clones appear in the TCRdb table, and some are missing; sequencing was by immunoSEQ multiplex PCR. The repertoire holds about 80,000 clones, with around 92% as singletons. Source material: peripheral blood. Source of these receptors: a woman between 45 and 60 years old in a cohort sampled during active COVID-19.

The V call is TRBV18, the J call TRBJ2-2; 13 bases map to TRBD2. This CDR3 contains 17 residues. Trimming at V came to 4 bases and at J to 4 bases, leaving 6 bases not matched to a gene. CDR1 KGHSH and CDR2 LQKENI come from the germline V gene. The CDR3 nucleotides read TGTGCCAGCTCACAAGGACTAGCGGGAGCGGCCACCGGGGAGCTGTTTTTT. This gives the protein CASSQGLAGAATGELFF.

The rearrangement uses TRBV7-8 and TRBJ1-2; D might be TRBD1 (5 bases). This CDR3 is built from 13 residues. CDR1 SGHVS and CDR2 FQNEAQ come from the germline V gene. The V and J ends lost 5 bases and 4 bases respectively, with 11 bases between them. The CDR3 nucleotides read TGTGCCAGCAGCCTACAGGAGATCTATGGCTACACCTTC. Translated, it gives CASSLQEIYGYTF.

This clone occurred once. J is TRBJ2-1 and V is TRBV7-8, with 7 nucleotides matching TRBD2. Germline loops: CDR1 SGHVS, CDR2 FQNEAQ. The junction had 15 bases not matched to a gene; V was cut back by 3 bases and J by 10 bases. The length of the CDR3 is 16 residues. CDR3 nucleotide sequence: TGTGCCAGCAGCTTCCCACAACGACTAGCATCGGGCGAGCAGTTCTTC. This sequence encodes CASSFPQRLASGEQFF.

This chain uses TRBV12-3 or TRBV12-4 with TRBJ2-7; weak D call: TRBD1 (6 bases). Between the trimmed V and J ends, which lost 6 bases and 5 bases, there was a span of 14 bases. The CDR3 has 13 amino acids. CDR3 loop: CASRRQGINEQYF. The CDR3, as DNA: TGTGCCAGCAGGCGGCAGGGGATCAACGAGCAGTACTTC.

This clone was detected a few times. The chain links TRBV3-1 (or the pseudogene TRBV3-2) to TRBJ1-1; 8 nucleotides match TRBD1. Germline V gene sequence: CDR1 LGHDT, CDR2 YNNKEL (reference sequence). The CDR3 has 12 residues. V dropped 4 bases and J dropped 10; count of bases not matched to a gene: 5. In nucleotides, the CDR3 is TGTGCCAGCAGCCCGTGGACAGGGTCAGCTTTCTTT. Its translation: CASSPWTGSAFF.

The chain's CDR3 is CSVEARTGRTGELFF. The CDR3 DNA reads TGCAGCGTTGAAGCACGGACAGGACGAACCGGGGAGCTGTTTTTT. The rearrangement links TRBV29-1 to TRBJ2-2; the match to TRBD1 covers 7 bases. Per germline, CDR1 SQVTM and CDR2 ANQGSEA. This CDR3 has 15 amino acids. V shed 1 base and J 5 bases; nucleotides not matched to a gene: 7.

The rearrangement joins TRBV5-4 to TRBJ1-6; D gene ambiguous. The CDR3 extends over 14 amino acids. Deletions cut 0 bases from V and 10 bases from J, with 11 bases between. Germline V gives CDR1 SGHNT, CDR2 YYREEE (reference sequence). This CDR3 reads CASSLGRGRSPLHF. The CDR3 region has the DNA TGTGCCAGCAGCTTGGGTCGGGGTCGGTCACCCCTCCACTTT.

The chain employs TRBV19 and TRBJ1-2; TRBD1 matches at 8 bases. From germline, CDR1 is LNHDA and CDR2 SQIVND (reference sequence). V was clipped by 3 bases and J by 4 bases; unmatched bases: 4. This CDR3 has 14 residues. DNA for the CDR3: TGTGCCAGTAGTATCAGGGGGCCTAGCTATGGCTACACCTTC. Protein: CASSIRGPSYGYTF.

The chain joins TRBV28 to TRBJ1-2; 9 nucleotides align to TRBD1. Germline loops: CDR1 MDHEN, CDR2 SYDVKM. The CDR3 consists of 14 residues. After removal of 6 bases from V and 6 bases from J, the junction contained 8 bases not matched to a gene. The CDR3 DNA follows: TGTGCCAGCAGAAAGGGACAGGGAGCTGATGGCTACACCTTC. As protein: CASRKGQGADGYTF.

The chain carries TRBV18 and TRBJ1-5, with unresolved D. The CDR3 consists of 14 residues. Deletions cut 3 bases from V and 0 bases from J, with 6 bases between. Per the germline V gene, CDR1 is KGHSH and CDR2 is LQKENI. CDR3: CASSPQDSNQPQHF. Here the CDR3 DNA reads TGTGCCAGCTCACCGCAGGATAGCAATCAGCCCCAGCATTTT.

The gene calls are TRBV6-6 and TRBJ2-1; 7 nucleotides agree with TRBD1. V was clipped by 2 bases and J by 6 bases; unmatched bases: 4. The CDR3 spans 14 residues. From germline, CDR1 is MNHNY and CDR2 SVGAGI (reference sequence). In nucleotides, the CDR3 is TGTGCCAGCAGTTACCGGGACAGTAGCAATGAGCAGTTCTTC. Amino acid sequence: CASSYRDSSNEQFF.

This sequence joins TRBV5-8 and TRBJ1-1; the D is unclear. Trimming left V 1 base short and J 7 bases short, with 5 bases between. Germline assignment: CDR1 SGHTS and CDR2 YDEGEE. The CDR3 runs to 11 residues. The CDR3 spells CASSLLREAFF. The DNA of the CDR3 is TGTGCCAGCAGCTTGTTGCGTGAAGCTTTCTTT.

The rearrangement joins TRBV18 to TRBJ1-5; 12 bases line up with TRBD1. V lost 4 bases and J lost 3; bases outside the gene matches: 13. The germline V gene encodes CDR1 KGHSH and CDR2 LQKENI. The CDR3 is 19 residues long. The CDR3 is CASSRATPGTGGLNQPQHF. DNA of the CDR3: TGTGCCAGCTCACGAGCAACCCCCGGGACAGGGGGCCTCAATCAGCCCCAGCATTTT. The full variable domain, its missing parts supplied by reference TRBV18 and TRBJ1-5, is NAGVMQNPRHLVRRRGQEARLRCSPMKGHSHVYWYRQLPEEGLKFMVYLQKENIIDESGMPKERFSAEFPKEGPSILRIQQVVRGDSAAYFCASSRATPGTGGLNQPQHFGDGTRLSIL.

This chain uses TRBV7-8 with TRBJ2-2, with a weak D call TRBD1 (6 bases). The CDR3 runs to 15 residues. CDR1 is SGHVS and CDR2 is FQNEAQ in the germline V gene. The V gene lost 6 bases and the J gene lost 1 base, with 12 bases spanning the gap. This CDR3 reads CASRDMTGNTGELFF. DNA for the CDR3: TGTGCCAGCAGAGACATGACAGGGAACACCGGGGAGCTGTTTTTT.

The rearrangement joins TRBV24-1 to TRBJ2-7; D might be TRBD2 (5 bases). Deletions cut 4 bases from V and 7 bases from J, with 10 bases between. Germline CDR1 and CDR2: KGHDR and SFDVKD. This CDR3 spans 12 amino acids. CDR3 loop: CATSETTGEQYF. The CDR3 DNA is TGTGCCACCAGTGAGACCACGGGAGAGCAGTACTTC.

CDR3 coding DNA: TGTGCCAGCAGTTGGAGTTTTAATAGCGGGAAAGCAGATACGCAGTATTTT. Its protein product is CASSWSFNSGKADTQYF. The chain joins TRBV28 to TRBJ2-3, with 8 bases aligning to TRBD2. V lost 4 bases to trimming and J lost 4 bases; unmatched junction nucleotides: 13. Germline V gene sequence: CDR1 MDHEN, CDR2 SYDVKM. CDR3 length: 17 amino acids.

With respect to this clone: A junction end diverges from the germline sequence, so it may reflect a read error. V gene TRBV7-7 combines with J gene TRBJ2-2, with 7 bases matching TRBD1. There are 16 residues in the CDR3. Germline-derived CDR1 and CDR2 are SSHAT and FNYEAQ (reference sequence). In DNA form, the CDR3 reads TGTGCTAGCAGCTCGACCTCCACAGGGGCGAGGGGGGAGCTGTTTTTT. Amino acid sequence: CASSSTSTGARGELFF.

The V gene is TRBV7-9, the J gene TRBJ2-2; 11 nucleotides agree with TRBD1. Germline CDR1 and CDR2: SEHNR and FQNEAQ (reference sequence). With 1 base clipped from V and 5 bases from J, the junction kept 6 bases outside the gene matches. This CDR3 is 17 amino acids long. CDR3 nucleotides: TGTGCCAGCAGCTTAGTGGCCGGGACAGGGGGAACCGGGGAGCTGTTTTTT. Encoded protein: CASSLVAGTGGTGELFF.

CDR3 sequence reads: CASRYNQGQETQYF. CDR3 DNA: TGCGCCAGCAGGTACAATCAGGGGCAAGAGACCCAGTACTTC. This chain links TRBV5-1 with TRBJ2-5, with D maybe TRBD1 (6 bases). The length of the CDR3 is 14 residues. V was clipped by 5 bases and J by 2 bases, with 13 bases between them. Germline lookup yields CDR1 SGHRS and CDR2 YFSETQ. The entire variable domain, with the rest obtained from reference TRBV5-1 and TRBJ2-5, is as follows: KAGVTQTPRYLIKTRGQQVTLSCSPISGHRSVSWYQQTPGQGLQFLFEYFSETQRNKGNFPGRFSGRQFSNSRSEMNVSTLELGDSALYLCASRYNQGQETQYFGPGTRLLVL.

This chain joins TRBV6-1 and TRBJ2-1; TRBD1 is a possible D gene (5 bases). V was shortened by 0 bases and J by 9 bases, with 27 bases between the two germline ends. Germline lookup yields CDR1 MNHNS and CDR2 SASEGT. The CDR3 is 19 amino acids. The DNA of the CDR3 is TGTGCCAGCAGTGAAGCGGGGTGGGGCTCCTCCTCTAGTCTGGGTGAGCAGTTCTTC. Amino acids: CASSEAGWGSSSSLGEQFF.

This sequence joins TRBV11-2 and TRBJ2-1; no definite D call. The CDR3 is 17 amino acids. V was trimmed by 5 bases and J by 0 bases, leaving 17 bases between them. Germline values: CDR1 SGHAT, CDR2 FQNNGV. CDR3 in amino acids: CASSQRRPSSSYNEQFF. In nucleotides, the CDR3 is TGTGCCAGCAGCCAACGCCGGCCCTCTAGCTCCTACAATGAGCAGTTCTTC.

The chain links TRBV28 to TRBJ1-5; D may be TRBD1 (6 bases). Germline CDR1 reads MDHEN; CDR2 reads SYDVKM. The CDR3 is made up of 14 amino acids. V lost 0 bases and J 11 bases, leaving 14 bases between the germline ends. The CDR3 reads CASSLWQGRRTQHF. CDR3 bases: TGTGCCAGCAGTTTATGGCAGGGGCGCAGGACCCAGCATTTT. Together with reference TRBV28 and TRBJ1-5, the CDR3 gives the full variable domain: DVKVTQSSRYLVKRTGEKVFLECVQDMDHENMFWYRQDPGLGLRLIYFSYDVKMKEKGDIPEGYSVSREKKERFSLILESASTNQTSMYLCASSLWQGRRTQHFGDGTRLSIL.

V gene TRBV19 combines with J gene TRBJ2-1; maybe TRBD1 (6 bases). The V gene lost 8 bases and the J gene lost 0 bases, with 20 bases spanning the gap. CDR3 length: 17 residues. The germline CDR1 and CDR2 sequences are LNHDA and SQIVND (reference sequence). CDR3 sequence: CASSPDRLYSSYNEQFF. CDR3 nucleotides: TGTGCCAGTTCTCCTGACAGGCTTTATAGCTCCTACAATGAGCAGTTCTTC.

This clone was seen once. The rearrangement joins TRBV28 to TRBJ2-5, with D perhaps TRBD2 (7 bases). Trimming took off 7 bases at V and 1 base at J, with 13 bases between the two ends. This CDR3 comprises 14 residues. The V gene's germline CDR1 is MDHEN and CDR2 SYDVKM. The CDR3: CASIGGEGQETQYF. CDR3 bases: TGTGCCAGCATAGGGGGGGAGGGCCAAGAGACCCAGTACTTC. Variable domain in full (rest from reference TRBV28 and TRBJ2-5): DVKVTQSSRYLVKRTGEKVFLECVQDMDHENMFWYRQDPGLGLRLIYFSYDVKMKEKGDIPEGYSVSREKKERFSLILESASTNQTSMYLCASIGGEGQETQYFGPGTRLLVL.

This clone was seen once. DNA for the CDR3: TGCGCCAGCAGCACCGACAGTTGGGCGGAGGAGCAGTACTTC. Its translation is CASSTDSWAEEQYF. The chain joins TRBV5-1 to TRBJ2-7, with D perhaps matching TRBD1 (5 bases). V was pared by 4 bases and J by 7 bases, with 18 bases between. Germline values: CDR1 SGHRS, CDR2 YFSETQ. The CDR3 consists of 14 residues.

The J gene is TRBJ2-7, the V gene TRBV27, with a weak D call TRBD1 (5 bases). The germline CDR1 and CDR2 sequences are MNHEY and SMNVEV (reference sequence). This CDR3 spans 14 amino acids. V shed 5 bases and J shed 3 bases, with 14 bases lying between them. The CDR3 bases are TGTGCCAGCAGTCCCCGCCCTGACAGCTACGAGCAGTACTTC. The encoded protein is CASSPRPDSYEQYF.

The chain couples TRBV19 to TRBJ1-1; D possibly corresponds to TRBD1 (6 bases). CDR3 length: 15 amino acids. CDR1 is LNHDA, CDR2 SQIVND, per germline (reference sequence). V was cut by 4 bases and J by 2 bases, with 14 bases left in between. The CDR3 loop is CASSRNREGNTEAFF. DNA of the CDR3: TGTGCCAGTAGTAGAAACAGGGAGGGAAACACTGAAGCTTTCTTT. Full variable domain (rest looked up from reference TRBV19 and TRBJ1-1): DGGITQSPKYLFRKEGQNVTLSCEQNLNHDAMYWYRQDPGQGLRLIYYSQIVNDFQKGDIAEGYSVSREKKESFPLTVTSAQKNPTAFYLCASSRNREGNTEAFFGQGTRLTVV.